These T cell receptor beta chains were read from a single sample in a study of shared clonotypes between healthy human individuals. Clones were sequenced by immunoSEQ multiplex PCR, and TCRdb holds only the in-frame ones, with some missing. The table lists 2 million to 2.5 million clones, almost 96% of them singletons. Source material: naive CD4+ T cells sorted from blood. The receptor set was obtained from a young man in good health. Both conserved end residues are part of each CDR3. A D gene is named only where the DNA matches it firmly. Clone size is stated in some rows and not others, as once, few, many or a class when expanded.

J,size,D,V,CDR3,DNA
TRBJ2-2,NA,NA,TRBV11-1,CASSSSPGGRGTGELFF,TGTGCCAGCAGCTCAAGTCCCGGGGGGCGAGGCACCGGGGAGCTGTTTTTT
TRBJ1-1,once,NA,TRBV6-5,CASSYPRTGGLMEAFF,TGTGCCAGCAGTTACCCCCGGACGGGGGGCCTGATGGAAGCTTTCTTT
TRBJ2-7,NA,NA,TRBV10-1,CASSESKGLSYEQYF,TGCGCCAGCAGTGAGTCGAAGGGGTTATCCTACGAGCAGTACTTC
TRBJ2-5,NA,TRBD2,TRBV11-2,CASSFPLAVQETQYF,TGTGCCAGCAGCTTCCCGCTAGCGGTACAAGAGACCCAGTACTTC
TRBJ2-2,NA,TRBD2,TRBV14,CASSQDRGSGASGELFF,TGTGCCAGCAGCCAAGATAGGGGTAGCGGGGCCTCCGGGGAGCTGTTTTTT
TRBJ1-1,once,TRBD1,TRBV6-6,CASTDRDTEAFF,TGTGCCAGCACCGACAGGGACACTGAAGCTTTCTTT
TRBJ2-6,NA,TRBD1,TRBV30,CACLRGQGITSGANVLTF,TGTGCCTGTCTGAGGGGACAGGGGATAACCTCTGGGGCCAACGTCCTGACTTTC
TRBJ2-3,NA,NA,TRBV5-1,CASSLRPSFTDTQYF,TGCGCCAGCAGCTTGCGGCCATCCTTCACAGATACGCAGTATTTT
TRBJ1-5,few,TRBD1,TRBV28,CASSRNDRGNQPQHF,TGTGCCAGCAGTCGCAACGACAGGGGCAATCAGCCCCAGCATTTT
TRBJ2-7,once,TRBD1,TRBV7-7,CASSTTGGGEQYF,TGTGCTAGCAGCACGACAGGGGGCGGCGAGCAGTACTTC
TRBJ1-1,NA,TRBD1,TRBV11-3,CASSLLQGVNTEAFF,TGTGCCAGCAGCTTACTACAGGGGGTAAACACTGAAGCTTTCTTT
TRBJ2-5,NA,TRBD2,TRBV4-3,CASSQGSGKKETQYF,TGCGCCAGCAGCCAAGGAAGCGGGAAGAAGGAGACCCAGTACTTC
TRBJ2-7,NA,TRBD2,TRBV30,CAWSPFRTSGGASYEQYF,TGTGCCTGGAGTCCCTTCCGTACTAGCGGGGGGGCCTCCTACGAGCAGTACTTC
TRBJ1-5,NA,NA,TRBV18,CASSPGPARPQHF,TGTGCCAGCTCACCAGGCCCCGCACGGCCCCAGCATTTT
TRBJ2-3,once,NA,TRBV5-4,CASSFSTDTQYF,TGTGCCAGCAGCTTCTCCACAGATACGCAGTATTTT
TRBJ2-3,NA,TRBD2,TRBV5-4,CASSLGGLAGGPIGDTQYF,TGTGCCAGCAGCTTAGGAGGACTAGCGGGGGGGCCGATTGGAGATACGCAGTATTTT
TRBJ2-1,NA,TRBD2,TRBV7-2,CASSLESGSSYNEQFF,TGTGCCAGCAGCTTAGAAAGCGGGAGCTCCTACAATGAGCAGTTCTTC
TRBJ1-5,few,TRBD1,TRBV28,CASSLSGTGYQPQHF,TGTGCCAGCAGTTTGTCCGGGACAGGTTATCAGCCCCAGCATTTT
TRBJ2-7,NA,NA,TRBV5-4,CASSLGDIASEQYF,TGTGCCAGCAGCTTGGGGGATATAGCTAGCGAGCAGTACTTC
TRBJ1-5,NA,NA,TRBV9,CASSEGWNSNQPQHF,TGTGCCAGCAGCGAAGGGTGGAATAGCAATCAGCCCCAGCATTTT
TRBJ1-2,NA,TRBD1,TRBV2,CASTRGGQVNYGYTF,TGTGCCAGCACCAGGGGGGGACAGGTGAACTATGGCTACACCTTC
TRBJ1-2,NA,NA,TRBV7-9,CASTPKGGIGYTF,TGTGCCAGCACCCCCAAGGGGGGGATTGGCTACACCTTC
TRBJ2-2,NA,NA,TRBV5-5,CASSFQYTGELFF,TGTGCCAGCAGCTTCCAGTACACCGGGGAGCTGTTTTTT
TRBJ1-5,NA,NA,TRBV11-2,CASSPGGNQPQHF,TGTGCCAGCAGCCCCGGGGGCAATCAGCCCCAGCATTTT
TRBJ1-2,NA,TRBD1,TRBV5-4,CASSTTGRGRDYGYTF,TGTGCCAGCAGCACGACAGGGCGGGGGAGGGACTATGGCTACACCTTC
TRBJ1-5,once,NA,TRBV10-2,CASSDGQGNNQPQHF,TGCGCCAGCAGTGACGGCCAGGGTAATAATCAGCCCCAGCATTTT
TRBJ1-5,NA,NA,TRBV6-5,CASSYSRDDQPQHF,TGTGCCAGCAGTTACTCGAGGGACGATCAGCCCCAGCATTTT
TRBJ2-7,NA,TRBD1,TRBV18,CASSPPGTGLTYEQYF,TGTGCCAGCTCACCCCCCGGGACAGGGCTTACCTACGAGCAGTACTTC
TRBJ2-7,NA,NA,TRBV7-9,CASSRDFYEQYF,TGTGCCAGCAGCAGGGACTTCTACGAGCAGTACTTC
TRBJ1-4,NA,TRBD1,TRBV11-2,CASSLGEGQRNEKLFF,TGTGCCAGCAGCTTAGGAGAGGGACAGAGAAATGAAAAACTGTTTTTT
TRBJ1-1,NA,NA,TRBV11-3,CASSLKGDREAFF,TGTGCCAGCAGCTTAAAGGGAGACAGGGAAGCTTTCTTT
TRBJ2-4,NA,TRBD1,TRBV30,CAWSAGQAVGKNIQYF,TGTGCCTGGAGTGCCGGACAGGCCGTTGGCAAAAACATTCAGTACTTC
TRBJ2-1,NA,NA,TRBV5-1,CASSPGTTGLYNEQFF,TGCGCCAGCAGCCCGGGAACCACGGGACTCTACAATGAGCAGTTCTTC
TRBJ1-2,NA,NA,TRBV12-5,CASGYDTNYTF,TGTGCTAGTGGTTACGACACCAACTACACCTTC
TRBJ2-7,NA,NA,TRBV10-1,CASPSCNHLRRVYYEQYF,TGCGCCAGCCCCTCCTGTAACCATCTCCGACGGGTATACTACGAGCAGTACTTC
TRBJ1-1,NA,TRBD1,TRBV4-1,CASSRYRTGGGTEAFF,TGCGCCAGCAGCCGGTATCGGACAGGGGGCGGCACTGAAGCTTTCTTT
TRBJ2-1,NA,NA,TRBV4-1,CASSPRRAAYNEQFF,TGCGCCAGCAGCCCCCGGAGGGCCGCCTACAATGAGCAGTTCTTC
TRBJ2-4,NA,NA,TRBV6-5,CASRSSGNIQYF,TGTGCCAGCCGGTCCTCGGGAAACATTCAGTACTTC
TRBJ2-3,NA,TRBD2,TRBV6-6,CASSYSTSGGDTQYF,TGTGCCAGCAGTTACTCGACTAGCGGGGGTGATACGCAGTATTTT
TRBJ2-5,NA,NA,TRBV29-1,CSIERGQETQYF,TGCAGCATCGAAAGGGGACAAGAGACCCAGTACTTC
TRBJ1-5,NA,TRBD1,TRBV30,CAWSVTGGAGQPQHF,TGTGCCTGGAGTGTAACAGGGGGCGCAGGGCAGCCCCAGCATTTT
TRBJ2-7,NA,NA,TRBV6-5,CASTNGISYEQYF,TGTGCCAGCACTAATGGGATCTCCTACGAGCAGTACTTC
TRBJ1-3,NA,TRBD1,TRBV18,CASTATLTGGQGNTIYF,TGTGCCAGCACCGCCACCCTGACAGGGGGCCAAGGGAACACCATATATTTT
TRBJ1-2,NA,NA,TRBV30,CAWSTGTPRYTF,TGTGCCTGGAGTACCGGGACACCTCGCTACACCTTC
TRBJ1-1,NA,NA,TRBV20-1,CSAGNREGFF,TGCAGTGCTGGAAACCGGGAAGGTTTCTTT
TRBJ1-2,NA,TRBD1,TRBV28,CASSPGQGRYGYTF,TGTGCCAGCAGCCCAGGACAGGGGAGGTATGGCTACACCTTC
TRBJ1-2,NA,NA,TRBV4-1,CASSQVVGILGGYTF,TGCGCCAGCAGCCAAGTCGTCGGGATCCTTGGTGGCTACACCTTC
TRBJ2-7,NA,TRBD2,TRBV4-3,CASSQGLLAGGLSYEQYF,TGCGCCAGCAGCCAAGGATTACTAGCGGGAGGCCTTTCCTACGAGCAGTACTTC
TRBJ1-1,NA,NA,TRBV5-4,CASSLGQANTEAFF,TGTGCCAGCAGCTTAGGCCAGGCGAACACTGAAGCTTTCTTT
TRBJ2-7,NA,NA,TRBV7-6,CASSLVSDSYEQYF,TGTGCCAGCAGCTTAGTTAGTGACTCCTACGAGCAGTACTTC
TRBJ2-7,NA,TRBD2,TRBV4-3,CASSQAVAGAYEQYF,TGCGCCAGCAGCCAAGCGGTAGCGGGGGCCTACGAGCAGTACTTC
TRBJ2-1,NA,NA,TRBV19,CASSRGGGASSYNEQFF,TGTGCCAGTAGTAGGGGAGGCGGGGCGAGCTCCTACAATGAGCAGTTCTTC
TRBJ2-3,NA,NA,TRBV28,CASSPRRDTQYF,TGTGCCAGCAGCCCCCGTAGGGATACGCAGTATTTT
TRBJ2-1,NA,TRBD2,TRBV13,CASSSFPSGSWYNEQFF,TGTGCCAGCAGCTCTTTTCCCAGCGGGAGCTGGTACAATGAGCAGTTCTTC
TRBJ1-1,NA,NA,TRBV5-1,CASSLGTLYTEAFF,TGCGCCAGCAGCTTGGGGACACTCTACACTGAAGCTTTCTTT
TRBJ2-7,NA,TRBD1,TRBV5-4,CASSTGQVTYEQYF,TGTGCCAGCAGCACCGGACAGGTAACCTACGAGCAGTACTTC
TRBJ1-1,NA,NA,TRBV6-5,CASRREQIAEAFF,TGTGCCAGCAGGCGGGAACAGATCGCTGAAGCTTTCTTT